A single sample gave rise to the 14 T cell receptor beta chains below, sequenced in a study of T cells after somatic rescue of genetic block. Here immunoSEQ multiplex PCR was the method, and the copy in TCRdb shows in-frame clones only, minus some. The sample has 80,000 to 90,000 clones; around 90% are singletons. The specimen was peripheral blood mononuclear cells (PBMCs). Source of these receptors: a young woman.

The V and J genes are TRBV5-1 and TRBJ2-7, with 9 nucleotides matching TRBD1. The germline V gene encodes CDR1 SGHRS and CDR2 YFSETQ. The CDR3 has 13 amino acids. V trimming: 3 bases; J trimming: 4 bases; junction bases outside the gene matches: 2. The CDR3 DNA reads TGCGCCAGCAGCTGGGGGACAGGGTACGAGCAGTACTTC. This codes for CASSWGTGYEQYF. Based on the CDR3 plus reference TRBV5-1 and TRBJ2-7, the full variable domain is KAGVTQTPRYLIKTRGQQVTLSCSPISGHRSVSWYQQTPGQGLQFLFEYFSETQRNKGNFPGRFSGRQFSNSRSEMNVSTLELGDSALYLCASSWGTGYEQYFGPGTRLTVT.

The CDR3 loop reads CASSPAGLAGETQYF. CDR3 sequence (DNA): TGTGCCAGCAGCCCTGCCGGACTAGCGGGAGAGACCCAGTACTTC. The gene calls are TRBV11-3 and TRBJ2-5; 11 bases line up with TRBD2. The junction had 6 bases not matched to a gene; V was cut back by 5 bases and J by 4 bases. The CDR3 has 15 amino acids. CDR1 SGHNT and CDR2 YENEEA come from the germline V gene.

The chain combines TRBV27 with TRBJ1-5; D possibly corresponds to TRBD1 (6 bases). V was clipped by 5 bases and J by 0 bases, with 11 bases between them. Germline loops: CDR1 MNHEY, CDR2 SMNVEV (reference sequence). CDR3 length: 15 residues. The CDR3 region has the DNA TGTGCCAGCAGTCATTCAGGGGATAGCAATCAGCCCCAGCATTTT. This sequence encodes CASSHSGDSNQPQHF.

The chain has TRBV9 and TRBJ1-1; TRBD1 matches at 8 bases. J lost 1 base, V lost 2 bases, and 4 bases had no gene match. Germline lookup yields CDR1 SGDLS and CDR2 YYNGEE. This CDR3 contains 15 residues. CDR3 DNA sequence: TGTGCCAGCAGCGTCGACAGGGGAGGGAACACTGAAGCTTTCTTT. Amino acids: CASSVDRGGNTEAFF.

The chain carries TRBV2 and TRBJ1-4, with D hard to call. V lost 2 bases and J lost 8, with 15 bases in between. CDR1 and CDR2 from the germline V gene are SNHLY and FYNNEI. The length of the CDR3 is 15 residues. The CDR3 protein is CASSEQGRTGEKLFF. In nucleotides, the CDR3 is TGTGCCAGCAGTGAACAAGGACGGACCGGGGAAAAACTGTTTTTT.

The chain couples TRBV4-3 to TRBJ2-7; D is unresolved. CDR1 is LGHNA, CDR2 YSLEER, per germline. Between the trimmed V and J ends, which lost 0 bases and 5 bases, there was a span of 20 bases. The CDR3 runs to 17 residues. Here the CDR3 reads CASSQDYDPPGVHEQYF. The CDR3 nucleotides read TGCGCCAGCAGCCAAGATTACGATCCCCCGGGTGTGCACGAGCAGTACTTC.

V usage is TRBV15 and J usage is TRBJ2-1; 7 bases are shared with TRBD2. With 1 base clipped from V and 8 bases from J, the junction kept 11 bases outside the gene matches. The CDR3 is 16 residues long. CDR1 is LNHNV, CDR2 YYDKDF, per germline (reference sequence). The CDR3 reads CATSRAVGRAIYEQFF. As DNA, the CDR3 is TGTGCCACCAGCAGAGCAGTAGGGAGGGCCATCTATGAGCAGTTCTTC.

The CDR3 bases are TGTGCCTGGAGTGTGAGAGTGGGGACAGAAAACTACGAGCAGTACTTC. This gives the protein CAWSVRVGTENYEQYF. The chain combines TRBV30 with TRBJ2-7, with 7 positions matching TRBD1. After removal of 0 bases from V and 3 bases from J, the junction contained 11 bases not matched to a gene. Germline V lookup: CDR1 GTSNPN, CDR2 SVGIG (reference sequence). The CDR3 consists of 16 residues.

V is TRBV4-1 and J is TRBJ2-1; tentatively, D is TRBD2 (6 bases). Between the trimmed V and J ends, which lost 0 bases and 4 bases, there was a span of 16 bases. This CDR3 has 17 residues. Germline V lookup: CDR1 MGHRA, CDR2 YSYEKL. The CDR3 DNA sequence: TGCGCCAGCAGCCAAGAGCCCCCCCTAGCGCTGTACAATGAGCAGTTCTTC. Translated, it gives CASSQEPPLALYNEQFF.

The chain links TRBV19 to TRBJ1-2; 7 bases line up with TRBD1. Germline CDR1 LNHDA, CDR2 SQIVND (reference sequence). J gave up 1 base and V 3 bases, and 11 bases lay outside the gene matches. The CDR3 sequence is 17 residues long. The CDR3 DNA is TGTGCCAGTAGTATGGGGACAGCCGAAAATTATAACTATGGCTACACCTTC. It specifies CASSMGTAENYNYGYTF.

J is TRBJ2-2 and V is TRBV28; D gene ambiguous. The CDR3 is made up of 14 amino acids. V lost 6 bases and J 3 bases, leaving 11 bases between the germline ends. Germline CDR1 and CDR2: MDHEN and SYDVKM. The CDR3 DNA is TGTGCCAGCAGCCCCGGCGGCTACACCGGGGAGCTGTTTTTT. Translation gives CASSPGGYTGELFF. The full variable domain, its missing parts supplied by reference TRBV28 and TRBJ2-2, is DVKVTQSSRYLVKRTGEKVFLECVQDMDHENMFWYRQDPGLGLRLIYFSYDVKMKEKGDIPEGYSVSREKKERFSLILESASTNQTSMYLCASSPGGYTGELFFGEGSRLTVL.

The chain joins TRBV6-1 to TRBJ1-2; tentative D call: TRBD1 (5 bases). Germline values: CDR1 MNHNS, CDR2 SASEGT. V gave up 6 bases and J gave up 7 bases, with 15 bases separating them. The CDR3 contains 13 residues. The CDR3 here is CASSWDLKSGYTF. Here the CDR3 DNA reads TGTGCCAGCAGCTGGGACCTCAAGAGTGGCTACACCTTC.

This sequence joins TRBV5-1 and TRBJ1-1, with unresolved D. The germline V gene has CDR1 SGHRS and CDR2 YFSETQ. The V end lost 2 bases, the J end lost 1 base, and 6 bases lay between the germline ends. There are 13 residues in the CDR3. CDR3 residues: CASSLQENTEAFF. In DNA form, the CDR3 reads TGCGCCAGCAGCTTACAAGAGAACACTGAAGCTTTCTTT.

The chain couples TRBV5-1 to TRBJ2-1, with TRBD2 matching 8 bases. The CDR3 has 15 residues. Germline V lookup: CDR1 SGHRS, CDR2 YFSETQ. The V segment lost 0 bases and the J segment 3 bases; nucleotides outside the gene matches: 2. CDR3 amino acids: CASSLGLASYNEQFF. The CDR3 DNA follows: TGCGCCAGCAGCTTGGGACTAGCGAGCTACAATGAGCAGTTCTTC.